Below are 20 T cell receptor beta chains sequenced from a single sample in a study of shared clonotypes between healthy human individuals. Clones were read by immunoSEQ multiplex PCR, and TCRdb kept only the in-frame ones, dropping some. The sample holds some 490,000 clones, about 72% seen once. Source material: PBMCs. All receptors come from a woman in her thirties or forties in good health. Some clones in this sample may be carry-over from other donors' samples.

V is TRBV20-1 and J is TRBJ2-5, with D unclear. The CDR3 consists of 11 residues. The V end was cut by 5 bases, the J end by 5 bases, with 9 bases between. Germline V gene sequence: CDR1 DFQATT, CDR2 SNEGSKA (reference sequence). CDR3 DNA: TGCAGTGCTTGGATTGGGGAGACCCAGTACTTC. Its protein is CSAWIGETQYF.

The genes are TRBV2 and TRBJ1-1; the D is unclear. Trimming stripped 4 bases from V and 6 bases from J, with 15 bases between. CDR1 SNHLY and CDR2 FYNNEI come from the germline V gene. This CDR3 is built from 14 residues. The CDR3 nucleotides are TGTGCCAGCAGTGTAGAGTTGGAGTCCGCTGAAGCTTTCTTT. The encoded protein is CASSVELESAEAFF.

V and J are TRBV20-1 and TRBJ2-1; D not certain. V was pared by 3 bases and J by 9 bases, with 9 bases between. The CDR3 consists of 11 residues. Per germline, CDR1 DFQATT and CDR2 SNEGSKA (reference sequence). CDR3: CSASYQAEQFF. The CDR3 DNA reads TGCAGTGCTAGTTACCAGGCTGAGCAGTTCTTC.

This clone was seen a handful of times. The V and J genes are TRBV2 and TRBJ2-1; TRBD1 aligns across 7 bases. The ends lost 5 bases at V and 6 bases at J; junction bases unmatched: 10. The germline V gene encodes CDR1 SNHLY and CDR2 FYNNEI. This CDR3 is built from 15 residues. CDR3 amino acids: CASSPQGVFTNEQFF. The CDR3, as DNA: TGTGCCAGCAGTCCCCAGGGGGTTTTCACCAATGAGCAGTTCTTC.

This clone appeared a few times. The sample has other DNA sequences that encode this CDR3 too. The chain has TRBV30 and TRBJ2-4; TRBD1 might be the D (6 bases). The CDR3 contains 14 residues. The germline V gene has CDR1 GTSNPN and CDR2 SVGIG (reference sequence). V was shortened by 0 bases and J by 4 bases, with 10 bases between the two germline ends. This CDR3 reads CAWSVQGGKNIQYF. The CDR3, as DNA: TGTGCCTGGAGTGTACAGGGCGGTAAAAACATTCAGTACTTC.

In its sample, this clone was seen a few times. The same CDR3 can be traced to other DNA sequences in this sample. V gene TRBV11-2 combines with J gene TRBJ2-3, with D unclear. The CDR3 covers 13 residues. V was clipped by 1 base and J by 0 bases, with 2 bases between them. CDR1 is SGHAT, CDR2 FQNNGV, per germline. The CDR3 DNA follows: TGTGCCAGCAGCTTAGGTAGCACAGATACGCAGTATTTT. The encoded protein is CASSLGSTDTQYF.

CDR3 protein: CASSQVVGWTGELFF. The CDR3 DNA reads as TGTGCCAGCAGCCAAGTGGTGGGTTGGACCGGGGAGCTGTTTTTT. V is TRBV9 and J is TRBJ2-2; no clear D gene. The length of the CDR3 is 15 residues. In germline, CDR1 is SGDLS, CDR2 YYNGEE. V lost 4 bases to trimming and J lost 5 bases, with 15 bases between them.

V is TRBV28 and J is TRBJ2-3, with TRBD2 as a possible D gene (5 bases). Germline V gene data show CDR1 as MDHEN and CDR2 as SYDVKM. The germline V and J ends were trimmed by 3 bases and 0 bases, with 13 bases remaining between them. The CDR3 sequence is 16 residues long. The CDR3 DNA reads as TGTGCCAGCAGTTTTGGGAGCTATATTAGCACAGATACGCAGTATTTT. Residues: CASSFGSYISTDTQYF.

The rearrangement uses TRBV14 and TRBJ1-2; D not certain. Trimming pared 3 bases from V and 3 bases from J, leaving 14 bases between. The CDR3 is 15 amino acids. Germline values: CDR1 SGHDN, CDR2 FVKESK. The CDR3 here is CASSQHLGPYYGYTF. The CDR3 region has the DNA TGTGCCAGCAGCCAGCACCTTGGCCCCTACTATGGCTACACCTTC. Using reference TRBV14 and TRBJ1-2 for the parts outside the CDR3, the full variable domain is EAGVTQFPSHSVIEKGQTVTLRCDPISGHDNLYWYRRVMGKEIKFLLHFVKESKQDESGMPNNRFLAERTGGTYSTLKVQPAELEDSGVYFCASSQHLGPYYGYTFGSGTRLTVV.

J is TRBJ1-5 and V is TRBV4-1; D is uncertain. This CDR3 contains 15 residues. The V gene lost 0 bases and the J gene lost 9 bases, with 15 bases spanning the gap. Germline CDR1 and CDR2: MGHRA and YSYEKL. This CDR3 reads CASSQESGNSRPQHF. The CDR3 DNA sequence: TGCGCCAGCAGCCAAGAGTCGGGGAACTCGCGGCCCCAGCATTTT.

The CDR3 reads CASSPDGGARTEAFF. In DNA, the CDR3 is TGTGCCAGCTCACCGGACGGGGGCGCGAGAACTGAAGCTTTCTTT. This rearrangement joins TRBV18 to TRBJ1-1; D possibly corresponds to TRBD1 (6 bases). Germline assignment: CDR1 KGHSH and CDR2 LQKENI. Between the trimmed V and J ends, which lost 3 bases and 5 bases, there was a span of 16 bases. The CDR3 loop spans 15 amino acids.

The chain's CDR3 is CASSEEGAGELFF. The CDR3 nucleotides are TGTGCCAGCAGTGAAGAGGGGGCCGGGGAGCTGTTTTTT. The J gene is TRBJ2-2, the V gene TRBV2; D is perhaps TRBD1 (6 bases). V dropped 1 base and J dropped 6 bases, with 6 bases sitting between them. Germline V CDR1 and CDR2: SNHLY, FYNNEI. This CDR3 is 13 amino acids long.

This chain joins TRBV29-1 and TRBJ2-3, with D perhaps assigned TRBD1 or TRBD2 (5 bases each). The V end lost 8 bases, the J end lost 2 bases, and 14 bases lay between the germline ends. This CDR3 comprises 13 residues. Germline lookup yields CDR1 SQVTM and CDR2 ANQGSEA. CDR3: CSSTWGYTDTQYF. The CDR3 nucleotides read TGCAGCTCTACCTGGGGGTACACAGATACGCAGTATTTT.

About this clone itself: The junction and the germline gene differ at one end; a read error may be behind it. The chain is built from TRBV4-1 and TRBJ2-1, with TRBD1 identical over 7 bases. The V gene's germline CDR1 is MGHRA and CDR2 YSYEKL. This CDR3 has 11 residues. The chain's CDR3 is CAGRGRDEQFF. DNA of the CDR3: TGCGCCGGCAGGGGGAGAGATGAGCAGTTCTTC.

The chain couples TRBV9 to TRBJ2-5, with 14 bases that match TRBD2. The ends lost 4 bases at V and 4 bases at J; junction bases unmatched: 3. From germline, CDR1 is SGDLS and CDR2 YYNGEE. The CDR3 extends over 15 amino acids. The DNA of the CDR3 is TGTGCCAGCAGCTATGGGACTAGCGGGAGAGAGACCCAGTACTTC. Translating it yields CASSYGTSGRETQYF.

This chain connects TRBV5-1 to TRBJ2-1, with unresolved D. The V end was cut by 0 bases, the J end by 7 bases, with 5 bases between. Germline lookup yields CDR1 SGHRS and CDR2 YFSETQ. The CDR3 totals 12 residues. DNA for the CDR3: TGCGCCAGCAGCTTGGGCGTTAATGAGCAGTTCTTC. Amino acid sequence: CASSLGVNEQFF.

The rearrangement links TRBV5-4 to TRBJ2-5, with unresolved D. There are 14 residues in the CDR3. CDR1 is SGHNT and CDR2 is YYREEE in the germline V gene (reference sequence). The ends were cut back, 0 bases at V and 3 bases at J, with 9 bases in the middle. As DNA, the CDR3 is TGTGCCAGCAGCTTGGGGCAGTTGAAAGAGACCCAGTACTTC. Translation gives CASSLGQLKETQYF.

This clone was seen a single time. The chain carries TRBV5-8 and TRBJ2-1; TRBD1 might be the D (8 bases). Germline V lookup: CDR1 SGHTS, CDR2 YDEGEE. Deletions cut 3 bases from V and 6 bases from J, with 16 bases between. The CDR3 is made up of 15 amino acids. CDR3 bases: TGTGCCAGCAGCTCGTACAGGGGGGGTAGCAATGAGCAGTTCTTC. Translating it yields CASSSYRGGSNEQFF.

The gene calls are TRBV5-1 and TRBJ2-6; TRBD2 matches 8 bases. This CDR3 contains 15 residues. Germline V gene lookup returns CDR1 SGHRS and CDR2 YFSETQ. V gave up 4 bases and J gave up 4 bases; unmatched junction bases: 4. The CDR3 sequence: CASSLGLAGANVLTF. The CDR3 nucleotides are TGCGCCAGCAGCCTAGGACTAGCAGGGGCCAACGTCCTGACTTTC. The variable domain in full, with the rest retrieved from reference TRBV5-1 and TRBJ2-6, is KAGVTQTPRYLIKTRGQQVTLSCSPISGHRSVSWYQQTPGQGLQFLFEYFSETQRNKGNFPGRFSGRQFSNSRSEMNVSTLELGDSALYLCASSLGLAGANVLTFGAGSRLTVL.

The rearrangement joins TRBV5-1 to TRBJ1-3; 7 nucleotides match TRBD1. The length of the CDR3 is 15 residues. After removal of 5 bases from V and 4 bases from J, the junction contained 9 bases not matched to a gene. Germline V gene data show CDR1 as SGHRS and CDR2 as YFSETQ. CDR3 nucleotide sequence: TGCGCCAGCAGTCAAACCGGGACAGAAGGAAACACCATATATTTT. Protein product: CASSQTGTEGNTIYF. Supplemented by reference TRBV5-1 and TRBJ1-3, the full variable domain reads KAGVTQTPRYLIKTRGQQVTLSCSPISGHRSVSWYQQTPGQGLQFLFEYFSETQRNKGNFPGRFSGRQFSNSRSEMNVSTLELGDSALYLCASSQTGTEGNTIYFGEGSWLTVV.